This T cell receptor beta chain was captured by sequencing in a study of technical replicates of blood from several donors. Assay used: immunoSEQ multiplex PCR; TCRdb lists only in-frame clones, some missing. The sample has under 100,000 clones; approximately 96% are singletons. V was pared by 0 bases and J by 0 bases, with 17 bases between. The length of the CDR3 is 19 residues. Germline V lookup: CDR1 MNHEY, CDR2 SMNVEV (reference sequence). This clone was counted a single time. V gene TRBV27 combines with J gene TRBJ1-4; D unclear. Source material: T cells isolated from PBMCs. The source of this sequence is a human donor in good health. This CDR3 is CASSLSIYPTGTTNEKLFF. CDR3 DNA: TGTGCCAGCAGTTTATCGATATACCCCACCGGGACAACTAATGAAAAACTGTTTTTT.